This record looks at one T cell receptor beta chain sequence and its context. Its antigen is not known. This sample is part of a study of T cell responses to AZD1222 COVID-19 vaccine. Findings and limits, study-wide: Nearly half of unique spike-specific TCRs reportedly avoided B.1.351 and B.1.1.7 mutated regions. Sampling that yielded the repertoires occurred only after the peak T cell response. Distributed over spike, vaccine-associated CD4 TCRs predominated at 160-218 and 743-854.

CDR3 length equals 14 residues. V gave up 3 bases and J gave up 1 base, with 12 bases separating them. Looked up from germline, CDR1 is DFQATT and CDR2 is SNEGSKA (reference sequence). Sequencing was performed with immunoSEQ multiplex PCR; in TCRdb, only in-frame clones are kept and a portion is missing. The table includes some 150,000 clones, 80% to 90% detected once. The rearrangement uses TRBV20-1 and TRBJ2-5, with D unclear. Here the sequenced sample was peripheral blood, taken 28 days after the second dose of the MenACWY control vaccine. This TCR derives from an adult who received the MenACWY meningococcal vaccine as a control. CDR3 nucleotide sequence: TGCAGTGCTAGTGGTCAGCAGCTCCAAGAGACCCAGTACTTC. Translating gives CSASGQQLQETQYF.